These 5 T cell receptor beta chains came from one sample sequenced in a study of spatial heterogeneity in lung cancer. Time point denoted: blood at routine non-recurrence follow-up after resection. MiXCR, applied by TCRdb to the 5' RACE reads, yields one record per CDR3 protein. The data contain 100,000 to 120,000 distinct CDR3 sequences, roughly a tenth of them singletons. This specimen was PBMCs, taken at follow-up. All receptors come from a female donor with early-stage non-small cell lung cancer.

V gene TRBV6-2 or TRBV6-3 combines with J gene TRBJ2-7; TRBD2 aligns across 10 bases. This CDR3 has 14 amino acids. V shed 6 bases, J shed 6 bases, and the junction held 8 bases outside the gene matches. CDR1 MNHEY and CDR2 SVGEGT come from the germline V gene. The CDR3 loop is CASRSGRAVVEQYF. In DNA, the CDR3 is TGTGCCAGCAGGAGCGGGAGGGCCGTGGTCGAGCAGTACTTC.

This clonotype was seen a few times. CDR3 DNA: TGTGCCAGCAGCTTGGGTGACAGGCTAAATCAGCCCCAGCATTTT. It is translated as CASSLGDRLNQPQHF. The rearrangement joins TRBV5-6 to TRBJ1-5; perhaps TRBD1 as D (6 bases). This CDR3 is 15 amino acids long. Germline CDR1 and CDR2: SGHDT and YYEEEE. Trimming removed 0 bases at V and 4 bases at J, with 11 bases between. The whole variable domain, filled in from reference TRBV5-6 and TRBJ1-5, reads DAGVTQSPTHLIKTRGQQVTLRCSPKSGHDTVSWYQQALGQGPQFIFQYYEEEERQRGNFPDRFSGHQFPNYSSELNVNALLLGDSALYLCASSLGDRLNQPQHFGDGTRLSIL.

This clonotype has a count of ten or more. The chain links TRBV2 to TRBJ2-1; no clear D. CDR1 is SNHLY, CDR2 FYNNEI, per germline. The ends were cut back, 4 bases at V and 10 bases at J, with 14 bases in the middle. This CDR3 has 13 residues. CDR3 loop: CASSVAMGREQFF. The CDR3 region has the DNA TGTGCCAGCAGTGTTGCGATGGGTCGGGAGCAGTTCTTC.

This clonotype was seen only a few times. The chain combines TRBV20-1 with TRBJ2-1, with a possible D match to TRBD2 (6 bases). Germline lookup yields CDR1 DFQATT and CDR2 SNEGSKA (reference sequence). The ends were cut back, 2 bases at V and 0 bases at J, with 11 bases in the middle. The CDR3 has 15 amino acids. The CDR3 DNA is TGCAGTGCTAGATCGGGGGAGAGCTCCTACAATGAGCAGTTCTTC. Translating it yields CSARSGESSYNEQFF.

Ten or more counts support this clonotype. V usage is TRBV28 and J usage is TRBJ1-4, with unresolved D. Germline V gene data show CDR1 as MDHEN and CDR2 as SYDVKM. V lost 2 bases to trimming and J lost 3 bases, with 7 bases between them. The length of the CDR3 is 14 residues. CDR3 sequence (DNA): TGTGCCAGCAGTTTAGGAAGGGCTAATGAAAAACTGTTTTTT. Amino acid sequence: CASSLGRANEKLFF.